Described below is a single TCR beta chain sequence and its context. Its antigen remains unidentified. A read error may explain this, as a much larger clone is one base away. Trimming took off 6 bases at V and 0 bases at J, with 9 bases between the two ends. The CDR3 spans 14 residues. After constant-region reverse-primer amplification, full-length variable regions underwent semi-nested PCR with Nested Universal Primer A. One entry per CDR3 protein results from TCRdb running MiXCR on the 5' RACE reads. The sample contains roughly 39,000 distinct CDR3 sequences, around 18% of which appear only once. Study-wide points: Whole repertoires were not studied in the larger cohort, only one V-J beta rearrangement. The TCR gene usage of tumor memory CD4+ T cells clustered together with blood and lymph node memory CD4+ cells and with lymph node naive CD4+ cells. Tumor-infiltrating Treg TCR alpha and beta sequences overlapped most with tumor naive CD4+ T cells, then blood naive.

Sequencing was done on a sample of naive CD4+ T cells sorted from a lymph node. This sample's subset: naive CD4+ T cells, CD4+CD45RA+CD25-. The rearrangement links TRBV12-3 or TRBV12-4 to TRBJ2-1, with D perhaps matching TRBD1 (5 bases). This TCR was sampled from a female donor with breast cancer. This CDR3 reads CASRSRASYNEQFF. CDR3 bases: TGTGCCAGCAGGAGCAGGGCCTCCTACAATGAGCAGTTCTTC.